This section outlines one T cell receptor beta chain sequence together with its context. Reverse transcribing all isolated RNA meant expressed TCRB transcripts were sequenced. This table comes from immunoSEQ multiplex PCR, and its TCRdb copy is limited to in-frame clones, with some not included. The data show around 240,000 clones, roughly 70% seen once. With 5 bases clipped from V and 3 bases from J, the junction kept 6 bases outside the gene matches. The CDR3 length is 14 residues. Germline V gene sequence: CDR1 GTSNPN, CDR2 SVGIG (reference sequence). The data derive from a study of beta chain features in type 1 diabetes.

The chain couples TRBV30 to TRBJ2-2, with 7 bases that match TRBD1. The origin of this receptor is a man between 25 and 39 years old in good health. The sequencing sample was made of naive CD4+ T cells from blood. CDR3 region: CAWLQGRDTGELFF. The CDR3 nucleotides read TGTGCCTGGTTACAGGGGCGGGACACCGGGGAGCTGTTTTTT.